Listed below are T cell receptor beta chains from one sample, sequenced in a study of T cells in Graves' hyperthyroidism and ophthalmopathy. One entry per CDR3 protein, called by TCRdb with MiXCR from the multiplex PCR reads. Of nearly 750,000 distinct CDR3 sequences listed, roughly 32% are singletons. The sequencing input was blood. These receptors were obtained from a woman aged 40 to 49 with Graves' hyperthyroidism. The CDR3 runs from the conserved cysteine through the conserved F or W. D genes are given only for firm matches. Clone size appears in some rows only: once, few, many, or a class for an expanded clone.

>TRBV6-5|.|many|TRBJ1-3
CASGRSGNTIYF
>TRBV12-3/TRBV12-4|TRBD2|.|TRBJ2-5
CASSFAGVGDTQYF
>TRBV6-5|.|.|TRBJ1-1
CASSLTGTANTEAFF
>TRBV14|.|.|TRBJ1-1
CASTTDTNTEAFF
>TRBV7-9|.|.|TRBJ2-7
CASSFGGIGGYEQYF
>TRBV7-9|TRBD1|.|TRBJ2-2
CASRPGGSGELFF
>TRBV25-1|.|few|TRBJ2-3
CASSVLVTDTQYF
>TRBV7-9|.|many|TRBJ2-7
CASSPGAFTNYEQYF
>TRBV12-3/TRBV12-4|.|few|TRBJ1-6
CASSRGVYYYNSPLHF
>TRBV20-1|.|few|TRBJ1-2
CSAGAERGAYGYTF
>TRBV24-1|.|.|TRBJ2-1
CASGLGSSLNNEQFF
>TRBV7-3|TRBD2|many|TRBJ2-6
CASSYGGGPGAGANVLTF
>TRBV20-1|TRBD1|few|TRBJ2-5
CSAREIGGRETQYF
>TRBV7-2|TRBD1|.|TRBJ2-6
CASSPLPGQRFSGANLLTF
>TRBV25-1|TRBD1|many|TRBJ1-6
CASRSDRQPRNSPLHF
>TRBV4-1|TRBD1|few|TRBJ1-6
CASSQDYGQALLSLHF
>TRBV14|.|.|TRBJ1-1
CASSRRGYPEAFF
>TRBV6-5|TRBD1|.|TRBJ1-6
CASSNLDRGPLLHF
>TRBV7-9|TRBD2|.|TRBJ2-5
CASRPGTSGNRWETQYF
>TRBV5-1|TRBD1|.|TRBJ2-3
CASSFKTGADTQYF
>TRBV3-1|.|.|TRBJ2-5
CASSQGVAEEETQYF
>TRBV10-3|.|.|TRBJ1-3
CAISLTTRNTIYF
>TRBV7-8|.|.|TRBJ2-7
CASSSYRMSGYEQYF
>TRBV29-1|.|few|TRBJ2-2
CSVRTGTTNTGELFF
>TRBV7-9|.|few|TRBJ1-1
CASSQARSEWDTKAFF
>TRBV7-2|.|.|TRBJ1-2
CASSFGDSPTGYTF